The 6 T cell receptor beta chains presented below share a single source sample, sequenced in a study of shared clonotypes between healthy human individuals (dated by TCRdb to between 2020 and 2021). The library relied on the immunoSEQ multiplex PCR assay. In its TCRdb copy, this immuneACCESS table keeps in-frame sequences only and misses some clones. Where compared with another copy, unresolved V genes explain less than half of these, and the others have no known cause. This sample is represented by roughly 410,000 clones; roughly 96% of them were singletons. The biggest ten clones account for about 0.32% of the sample. Sequenced material: memory CD8+ T cells sorted from blood. This specimen's cell subset or site label, per the study, means: CD45RO+ cells pooled with CCR7-negative TemRA cells. These receptors all stem from a man younger than 45 in good health.

The chain carries TRBV4-1 and TRBJ2-2; TRBD1 matches at 7 bases. The ends lost 5 bases at V and 0 bases at J; junction bases unmatched: 12. The CDR3 is 18 residues long. Germline lookup yields CDR1 MGHRA and CDR2 YSYEKL. CDR3 nucleotides: TGCGCCAGCAGCTTTCTGGACAGGTCCCTCGCGAACACCGGGGAGCTGTTTTTT. Its protein is CASSFLDRSLANTGELFF.

The chain employs TRBV19 and TRBJ2-7, with 11 bases identical to TRBD2. With V trimmed by 4 bases and J by 1 base, 3 bases remained unmatched. The CDR3 loop spans 15 amino acids. CDR1 and CDR2 (germline): LNHDA, SQIVND (reference sequence). CDR3 bases: TGTGCCAGTAGTACCGGGACTAGCGGTTCCTACGAGCAGTACTTC. It codes for CASSTGTSGSYEQYF.

The chain carries TRBV5-4 and TRBJ2-7; no clear D. The CDR3 is 14 amino acids. The germline V and J ends were trimmed by 9 bases and 2 bases, with 18 bases remaining between them. Germline loops: CDR1 SGHNT, CDR2 YYREEE (reference sequence). The CDR3 nucleotides read TGTGCCAAGCGAGACGCGGAGACCACCTACGAGCAGTACTTC. Its translation is CAKRDAETTYEQYF.

The rearrangement links TRBV9 to TRBJ1-3, with D perhaps TRBD1 (5 bases). There are 16 residues in the CDR3. From germline, CDR1 is SGDLS and CDR2 YYNGEE. V lost 4 bases and J lost 1, with 15 bases in between. CDR3 sequence reads: CASSSRGQGSGNTIYF. CDR3 coding DNA: TGTGCCAGCAGCTCACGAGGCCAGGGTTCTGGAAACACCATATATTTT.

The chain recombines TRBV27 with TRBJ2-7; a possible D gene is TRBD1 (6 bases). CDR1 and CDR2 from the germline V gene are MNHEY and SMNVEV (reference sequence). CDR3 size: 15 residues. V shed 3 bases and J shed 7 bases, with 19 bases lying between them. CDR3: CASSLIGGPRGEQYF. For the CDR3, the DNA is TGTGCCAGCAGTTTGATAGGGGGACCCCGGGGAGAGCAGTACTTC.

J is TRBJ2-3 and V is TRBV5-8, with TRBD2 matching over 14 bases. The V and J ends lost 4 bases and 0 bases, in that order; junction bases with no gene match: 7. The CDR3 is 18 residues long. Looked up from germline, CDR1 is SGHTS and CDR2 is YDEGEE. The CDR3 DNA follows: TGTGCCAGCAGCCCCGGACTAGCGGGAGGCCCTAGCACAGATACGCAGTATTTT. It specifies CASSPGLAGGPSTDTQYF.